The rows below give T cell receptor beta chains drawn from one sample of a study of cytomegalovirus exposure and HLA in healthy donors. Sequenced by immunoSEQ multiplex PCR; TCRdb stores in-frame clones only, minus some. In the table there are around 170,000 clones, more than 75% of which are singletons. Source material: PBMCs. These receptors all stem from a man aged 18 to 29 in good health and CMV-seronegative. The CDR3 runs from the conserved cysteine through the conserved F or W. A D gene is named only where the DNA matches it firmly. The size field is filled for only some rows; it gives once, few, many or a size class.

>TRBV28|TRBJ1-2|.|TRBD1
CASSPPRTGEKDGYTF
TGTGCCAGCAGTCCCCCCAGGACAGGGGAAAAGGATGGCTACACCTTC
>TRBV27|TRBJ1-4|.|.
CASSLIPPGGEKLFF
TGTGCCAGCAGTTTAATACCTCCGGGAGGTGAAAAACTGTTTTTT
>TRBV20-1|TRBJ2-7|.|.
CSAAGTYEQYF
TGCAGTGCGGCGGGCACCTACGAGCAGTACTTC
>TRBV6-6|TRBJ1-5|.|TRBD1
CASSSGQGTPQHF
TGTGCCAGCAGCTCGGGACAGGGCACGCCCCAGCATTTT
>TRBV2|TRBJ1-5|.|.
CASSAESGGRSNQPQHF
TGTGCCAGCAGCGCCGAGTCGGGGGGCAGGAGCAATCAGCCCCAGCATTTT
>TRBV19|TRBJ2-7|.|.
CASSPPPRCTYEQYF
TGTGCCAGTAGTCCGCCTCCCCGGTGTACCTACGAGCAGTACTTC
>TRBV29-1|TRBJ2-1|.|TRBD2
CSVWSGDYNEQFF
TGCAGCGTTTGGAGCGGGGACTACAATGAGCAGTTCTTC
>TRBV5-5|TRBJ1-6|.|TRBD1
CASSLTGGNSPLHF
TGTGCCAGCAGCTTGACAGGGGGAAATTCACCCCTCCACTTT
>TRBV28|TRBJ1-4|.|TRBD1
CASSSGQGAYEKLFF
TGTGCCAGCAGTTCCGGACAGGGGGCTTATGAAAAACTGTTTTTT
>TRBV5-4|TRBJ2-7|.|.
CASSPSGGPYEQYF
TGTGCCAGCAGCCCGTCCGGGGGGCCCTACGAGCAGTACTTC
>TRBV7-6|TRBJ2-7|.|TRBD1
CASSKPTGGSYEQYF
TGTGCCAGCAGCAAGCCGACAGGGGGTTCCTACGAGCAGTACTTC
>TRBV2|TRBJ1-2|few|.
CASSEASGNYGYTF
TGTGCCAGCAGTGAAGCATCGGGGAACTATGGCTACACCTTC
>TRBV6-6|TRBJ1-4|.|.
CATRGGRRANEKLFF
TGTGCCACCCGCGGGGGGCGCAGGGCTAATGAAAAACTGTTTTTT
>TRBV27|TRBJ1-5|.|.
CASGAGQPQHF
TGTGCCAGCGGCGCGGGTCAGCCCCAGCATTTT
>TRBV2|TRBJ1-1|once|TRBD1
CASSDPGQGARVNTEAFF
TGTGCCAGCAGTGACCCGGGACAGGGGGCGAGGGTGAACACTGAAGCTTTCTTT
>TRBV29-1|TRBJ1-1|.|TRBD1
CSVKQGVAFF
TGCAGCGTTAAGCAGGGGGTAGCTTTCTTT
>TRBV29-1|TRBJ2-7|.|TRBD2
CSVVGGTSGYEQYF
TGCAGCGTTGTAGGTGGGACTAGCGGTTACGAGCAGTACTTC
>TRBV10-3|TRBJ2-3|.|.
CAISVSPERDTQYF
TGTGCCATCAGTGTTAGTCCGGAGAGGGATACGCAGTATTTT
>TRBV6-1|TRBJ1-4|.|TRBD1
CASSTGDGNEKLFF
TGTGCCAGCAGTACAGGGGATGGTAATGAAAAACTGTTTTTT
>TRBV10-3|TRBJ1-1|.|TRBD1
CAISGISQGAEAFF
TGTGCCATCAGTGGAATATCACAGGGGGCTGAAGCTTTCTTT
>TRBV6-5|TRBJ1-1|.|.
CASSYSLNTEAFF
TGTGCCAGCAGTTACAGCTTGAACACTGAAGCTTTCTTT
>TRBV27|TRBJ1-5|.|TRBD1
CASSVQGPQPQHF
TGTGCCAGCAGCGTACAGGGGCCTCAGCCCCAGCATTTT
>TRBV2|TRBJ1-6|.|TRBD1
CASRTGQGRNSPLHF
TGTGCCAGCAGGACGGGACAGGGCAGAAATTCACCCCTCCACTTT
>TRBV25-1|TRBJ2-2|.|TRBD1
CASEQGTGELFF
TGTGCCAGCGAACAGGGGACCGGGGAGCTGTTTTTT
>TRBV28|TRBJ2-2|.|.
CASKLLVAPAGELFF
TGTGCCAGCAAGCTCCTGGTAGCGCCCGCCGGGGAGCTGTTTTTT
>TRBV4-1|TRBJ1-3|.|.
CASSQFLRDSGNTIYF
TGCGCCAGCAGCCAATTCCTGAGGGACTCTGGAAACACCATATATTTT
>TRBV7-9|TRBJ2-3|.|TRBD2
CASSPLAGEGDTQYF
TGTGCCAGCAGCCCATTAGCGGGAGAGGGAGATACGCAGTATTTT
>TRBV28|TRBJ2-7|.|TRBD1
CASSSDRASYEQYF
TGTGCCAGCAGTTCAGACAGGGCCTCCTACGAGCAGTACTTC
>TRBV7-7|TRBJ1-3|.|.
CASSLGFGEAGNTIYF
TGTGCTAGCAGCTTAGGTTTCGGCGAGGCTGGAAACACCATATATTTT
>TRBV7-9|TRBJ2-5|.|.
CASSPVETQYF
TGTGCCAGCAGCCCGGTCGAGACCCAGTACTTC
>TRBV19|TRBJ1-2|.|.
CASSLGGTYGYTF
TGTGCCAGTAGCCTGGGGGGGACTTATGGCTACACCTTC